Shown below are 16 T cell receptor beta chains from a single sample sequenced in a study of T cell responses to AZD1222 COVID-19 vaccine. Profiling relied on immunoSEQ multiplex PCR, and the TCRdb table lists in-frame clones only, not all of them. The sample records about 170,000 clones, 80% to 95% being singletons. The sequenced sample was peripheral blood, obtained on day 0 of AZD1222 vaccination. The receptors stem from an adult in good health.

V gene TRBV24-1 combines with J gene TRBJ2-3; no definite D call. The CDR3 has 13 amino acids. From germline, CDR1 is KGHDR and CDR2 SFDVKD. V lost 5 bases and J lost 9, with 14 bases in between. This chain's CDR3 is CATSAEDPMTQYF. The CDR3 coding sequence is TGTGCCACCAGTGCCGAGGATCCTATGACGCAGTATTTT.

This chain connects TRBV5-1 to TRBJ1-5; D might be TRBD1 (6 bases). V lost 2 bases to trimming and J lost 4 bases, with 13 bases between them. The CDR3 totals 15 residues. Germline V CDR1 and CDR2: SGHRS, YFSETQ. Here the CDR3 DNA reads TGCGCCAGCAGCTTAGGGGGGATGAGTAATCAGCCCCAGCATTTT. Its translation: CASSLGGMSNQPQHF. Full variable domain (rest looked up from reference TRBV5-1 and TRBJ1-5): KAGVTQTPRYLIKTRGQQVTLSCSPISGHRSVSWYQQTPGQGLQFLFEYFSETQRNKGNFPGRFSGRQFSNSRSEMNVSTLELGDSALYLCASSLGGMSNQPQHFGDGTRLSIL.

This chain joins TRBV5-1 and TRBJ2-7; no clear D gene. The V gene lost 0 bases and the J gene lost 2 bases, with 9 bases spanning the gap. CDR3 size: 14 residues. Germline V lookup: CDR1 SGHRS, CDR2 YFSETQ. The CDR3 reads CASSLARSPYEQYF. The CDR3 DNA follows: TGCGCCAGCAGCTTGGCTCGGAGCCCCTACGAGCAGTACTTC.

V and J are TRBV10-3 and TRBJ2-3, with D possibly matching TRBD2 (7 bases). V lost 7 bases and J lost 2, with 19 bases in between. Germline values: CDR1 ENHRY, CDR2 SYGVKD. This CDR3 comprises 16 residues. The CDR3 region is CAIKTVGGGVTDTQYF. The CDR3, as DNA: TGTGCCATCAAGACCGTTGGCGGGGGCGTCACAGATACGCAGTATTTT.

The chain uses TRBV3-1 (or the pseudogene TRBV3-2) and TRBJ1-1; no definite D call. V was pared by 3 bases and J by 7 bases, with 15 bases between. CDR3 size: 14 residues. Germline CDR1 reads LGHDT; CDR2 reads YNNKEL (reference sequence). The CDR3 DNA reads as TGTGCCAGCAGCCATCGGACTACCCCCAATGAAGCTTTCTTT. Translating it yields CASSHRTTPNEAFF.

The V call is TRBV7-9, the J call TRBJ2-3, with D perhaps matching TRBD2 (6 bases). Germline-derived CDR1 and CDR2 are SEHNR and FQNEAQ (reference sequence). V dropped 3 bases and J dropped 2 bases, with 9 bases sitting between them. This CDR3 spans 14 amino acids. The CDR3, as DNA: TGTGCCAGCAGCTTTAGCGGCCACACAGATACGCAGTATTTT. The encoded protein is CASSFSGHTDTQYF.

V is TRBV11-1 and J is TRBJ2-5; no firm D call. CDR1 is SGHAT, CDR2 FQDESV, per germline (reference sequence). Trimming stripped 4 bases from V and 5 bases from J, with 5 bases between. The CDR3 has 11 residues. Here the CDR3 reads CASSSRETQYF. The CDR3 coding sequence is TGTGCCAGCAGCTCTAGGGAGACCCAGTACTTC.

The genes are TRBV19 and TRBJ2-1; TRBD2 might be the D (5 bases). The CDR3 has 18 residues. Looked up from germline, CDR1 is LNHDA and CDR2 is SQIVND (reference sequence). The V and J ends lost 7 bases and 3 bases respectively, with 25 bases between them. The CDR3 region is CASKAAPNLRGLYNEQFF. The CDR3 coding sequence is TGTGCCAGTAAGGCGGCCCCCAACCTCCGGGGTCTCTACAATGAGCAGTTCTTC.

The V call is TRBV18, the J call TRBJ2-3, with a possible D match to TRBD2 (6 bases). CDR1 is KGHSH, CDR2 LQKENI, per germline. The V end lost 6 bases, the J end lost 6 bases, and 13 bases lay between the germline ends. This CDR3 region has 13 residues. The DNA for the CDR3 is TGTGCCAGCTCGCGGGACCCCGGGGATACGCAGTATTTT. Protein: CASSRDPGDTQYF.

This clone appeared once. This chain joins TRBV6-1 and TRBJ1-6; D gene unclear. The germline CDR1 and CDR2 sequences are MNHNS and SASEGT. The CDR3 has 15 amino acids. Trimming took off 3 bases at V and 6 bases at J, with 12 bases between the two ends. This CDR3 reads CASSESRAGNSPLHF. CDR3 DNA: TGTGCCAGCAGTGAGTCGAGAGCGGGTAATTCACCCCTCCACTTT.

This clone has more than one count but fewer than ten. The chain combines TRBV18 with TRBJ2-7; weak D call: TRBD1 (5 bases). This CDR3 is built from 15 residues. Per the germline V gene, CDR1 is KGHSH and CDR2 is LQKENI. V lost 3 bases and J 4 bases, leaving 16 bases between the germline ends. The CDR3 sequence is CASSPNRTPAYEQYF. CDR3 nucleotides: TGTGCCAGCTCACCTAACCGGACACCAGCATACGAGCAGTACTTC.

This chain links TRBV3-1 (or the pseudogene TRBV3-2) with TRBJ2-1, with 8 positions matching TRBD1. CDR1 is LGHDT and CDR2 is YNNKEL in the germline V gene (reference sequence). The CDR3 spans 17 residues. The V and J ends lost 4 bases and 7 bases, in that order; junction bases with no gene match: 15. CDR3 loop: CASSPPRSLDRVNEQFF. The CDR3 DNA sequence: TGTGCCAGCAGCCCCCCACGAAGTTTGGACAGGGTGAATGAGCAGTTCTTC.

The chain links TRBV29-1 to TRBJ1-1; TRBD1 aligns across 7 bases. The CDR3 covers 14 residues. Looked up from germline, CDR1 is SQVTM and CDR2 is ANQGSEA. V dropped 7 bases and J dropped 8; count of bases not matched to a gene: 16. The CDR3 is CSGGRQGGLSEAFF. The CDR3, as DNA: TGCAGCGGTGGAAGACAGGGCGGATTATCAGAAGCTTTCTTT.

The V call is TRBV6-5, the J call TRBJ2-5; D gene uncertain. Trimming cost V 4 bases and J 4 bases, with 13 bases left between them. This CDR3 is 14 amino acids long. In germline, CDR1 is MNHEY, CDR2 SVGAGI. DNA for the CDR3: TGTGCCAGCAGTTTAACGGAAATCCGAGAGACCCAGTACTTC. It yields the protein CASSLTEIRETQYF.

The V gene is TRBV18, the J gene TRBJ1-1, with D perhaps TRBD1 (5 bases). The germline V and J ends were trimmed by 3 bases and 4 bases, with 15 bases remaining between them. CDR3 length: 15 amino acids. Germline V gives CDR1 KGHSH, CDR2 LQKENI. DNA of the CDR3: TGTGCCAGCTCACCTTACTCAGGGAATTCCACTGAAGCTTTCTTT. This encodes CASSPYSGNSTEAFF. Full variable domain (rest looked up from reference TRBV18 and TRBJ1-1): NAGVMQNPRHLVRRRGQEARLRCSPMKGHSHVYWYRQLPEEGLKFMVYLQKENIIDESGMPKERFSAEFPKEGPSILRIQQVVRGDSAAYFCASSPYSGNSTEAFFGQGTRLTVV.

The chain couples TRBV7-6 to TRBJ2-5; D gene uncertain. The CDR3 contains 14 residues. Deletions cut 4 bases from V and 2 bases from J, with 11 bases between. From germline, CDR1 is SGHVS and CDR2 FNYEAQ. CDR3 bases: TGTGCCAGCAGCTCGTCAAATGGGCAAGAGACCCAGTACTTC. As protein: CASSSSNGQETQYF.